This T cell receptor (beta chain) stems from a study of blood T cells in healthy people across ages. The CDR3 loop spans 16 amino acids. The V gene's germline CDR1 is SGHTA and CDR2 FQGNSA. Trimming removed 0 bases from V and 0 bases from J; junction bases left unmatched: 3. This clonotype was detected once. The antigen remains unidentified. Primed by a sample-barcoded 5' primer and a J-beta primer mix, a second PCR proceeded for 7 to 11 cycles. MiXCR was run by TCRdb on the 5' RACE reads, yielding one entry per CDR3 protein. The data hold 800,000 to 900,000 distinct CDR3 sequences, with around 68% observed a single time. Study-level results: Older age coincided with a roughly linear decline in TCR beta diversity per million T cells.

V usage is TRBV7-2 and J usage is TRBJ2-3; 7 bases fit TRBD2. This receptor was taken from a man aged 25-40 years in good health. Sequencing input: blood. The CDR3 DNA is TGTGCCAGCAGCTTAGCGGGGGGGTGGAGCACAGATACGCAGTATTTT. Translated: CASSLAGGWSTDTQYF.